These 5 T cell receptor beta chains share one sample of origin, sequenced in a study of cytomegalovirus exposure and HLA in healthy donors. The primer mix had 60 Vbeta and 13 Jbeta primers. TCRdb keeps only in-frame clones here, not all; method: immunoSEQ multiplex PCR. Of over 200,000 clones in the sample, roughly 91% were seen once. The source material was PBMCs. The source of these receptors is a woman aged 18-29 years in good health and CMV-seronegative.

This clone was recorded once. The V call is TRBV10-3, the J call TRBJ1-3; D is possibly TRBD1 (6 bases). V lost 7 bases and J lost 4, with 14 bases in between. Germline V CDR1 and CDR2: ENHRY, SYGVKD. The length of the CDR3 is 14 residues. CDR3 sequence: CAITATGRGNTIYF. The CDR3 region has the DNA TGTGCCATCACCGCAACAGGGCGCGGAAACACCATATATTTT.

In DNA, the CDR3 is TGCGCCAGCAGCGGGGGACTAGCGGGAGCCTACGAGCAGTACTTC. It codes for CASSGGLAGAYEQYF. This chain links TRBV5-1 with TRBJ2-7, with 14 bases that match TRBD2. CDR3 size: 15 residues. V shed 4 bases, J shed 2 bases, and the junction held 2 bases outside the gene matches. Looked up from germline, CDR1 is SGHRS and CDR2 is YFSETQ. Filled out from reference TRBV5-1 and TRBJ2-7, the complete variable domain reads KAGVTQTPRYLIKTRGQQVTLSCSPISGHRSVSWYQQTPGQGLQFLFEYFSETQRNKGNFPGRFSGRQFSNSRSEMNVSTLELGDSALYLCASSGGLAGAYEQYFGPGTRLTVT.

The V gene is TRBV9, the J gene TRBJ2-1; 9 nucleotides align to TRBD2. CDR1 is SGDLS and CDR2 is YYNGEE in the germline V gene. The CDR3 covers 15 residues. Trimming took 0 bases from V and 7 from J; bases not matched to a gene: 5. CDR3 DNA sequence: TGTGCCAGCAGCGTAGGGGCGGGAGGGGGGAATGAGCAGTTCTTC. Its protein product is CASSVGAGGGNEQFF.

V gene TRBV4-1 combines with J gene TRBJ2-1; D possibly corresponds to TRBD2 (5 bases). The germline V gene has CDR1 MGHRA and CDR2 YSYEKL. With 2 bases removed from V and 12 bases from J, the gap between germline ends came to 20 bases. The CDR3 totals 15 residues. The chain's CDR3 is CASSQPSGRLRWQFF. The DNA of the CDR3 is TGCGCCAGCAGCCAACCCAGCGGACGCCTTAGGTGGCAGTTCTTC.

This clone was picked up a small number of times. The V gene is TRBV6-6, the J gene TRBJ2-7, with TRBD1 matching 7 bases. V lost 6 bases and J lost 2; bases outside the gene matches: 10. This CDR3 has 15 residues. In germline, CDR1 is MNHNY, CDR2 SVGAGI (reference sequence). The chain's CDR3 is CASRPPVGTAYEQYF. CDR3 bases: TGTGCCAGCAGGCCCCCCGTGGGGACAGCCTACGAGCAGTACTTC.